This entry concerns a single T cell receptor (beta chain). Its target is unknown. Treatment reported: roughly 10-day PBMC culture with coronavirus spike peptide pools or control peptides (ViraFEST assay). Collection of the unexposed donor's CD4+ T cells took place before the COVID-19 pandemic (2011-2018). CD4+ T cells that had been cultured provided DNA sequenced with the Oncomine TCR Beta short-read assay. MiXCR, applied by TCRdb to the PCR reads, yields one record per CDR3 protein. This sample yields thousands of distinct CDR3 sequences, of which around 50% are seen a single time; roughly 29% belongs to the top ten. These data belong to a study of vaccination and CD4 T cells after COVID-19. The receptor was derived from a human donor in good health. Material: CD4+ T cells from blood, cultured in vitro.

This CDR3 is CASSHVRLGNTIYF. In DNA, the CDR3 is TGTGCCAGCAGTCACGTCCGCTTGGGTAACACCATATATTTT. The chain links TRBV6-1 to TRBJ1-3; D gene ambiguous. The length of the CDR3 is 14 residues. Per the germline V gene, CDR1 is MNHNS and CDR2 is SASEGT. V gave up 5 bases and J gave up 7 bases, with 15 bases separating them.